The present TCR beta chain was sequenced within a study of CD8 T cells in ankylosing spondylitis. Generation of TCR beta libraries employed quantitative 5'-RACE incorporating molecular barcodes. TCRdb itself ran the 5' RACE reads through MiXCR, one entry per CDR3 protein. The sample lists some 130,000 distinct CDR3 sequences, 7% to 8% seen once, with about an eighth in the top ten. The CDR3 contains 16 residues. The V segment lost 1 base and the J segment 8 bases; nucleotides outside the gene matches: 6. Germline CDR1 is LGHNA and CDR2 is YNFKEQ. Study-wide results and caveats: Significantly higher representation of disease-linked clones was reported for matched ankylosing spondylitis synovial fluid. A TCR beta motif of about 8 highly homologous variants appeared characteristic of ankylosing spondylitis blood. Some of these motif variants have turned up before, in reports on reactive arthritis synovial fluid and blood.

This clonotype has at least ten counts. Antigen specificity is unknown. This chain links TRBV4-2 with TRBJ2-1; 12 nucleotides align to TRBD2. The clonotype originates from a female donor with ankylosing spondylitis or in good health (not recorded which). The sample comprised blood, either unsorted or a sorted T cell fraction (not recorded which). This CDR3 is CASSQGASGGADEQFF. As DNA, the CDR3 is TGTGCCAGCAGCCAAGGGGCTAGCGGGGGGGCCGATGAGCAGTTCTTC.